The 10 T cell receptor beta chains below all came from one sample that was sequenced in a study of T cell responses to AZD1222 COVID-19 vaccine. Here immunoSEQ multiplex PCR was the method, and the copy in TCRdb shows in-frame clones only, minus some. Altogether 180,000 or so clones are present, about nine tenths being singletons, with the ten largest covering roughly 4%. Sequencing used peripheral blood, obtained 28 days after the second dose of the MenACWY control vaccine. The receptors shown here come from an adult who received the MenACWY meningococcal vaccine as a control.

This clone was picked up one time. The V gene is TRBV7-2, the J gene TRBJ2-5, with D possibly TRBD2 on 6 matching bases. Between the trimmed V and J ends, which lost 5 bases and 2 bases, there was a span of 15 bases. The CDR3 loop spans 15 amino acids. Germline assignment: CDR1 SGHTA and CDR2 FQGNSA. CDR3 in DNA: TGTGCCAGCAGCGTAAGGGCGGGGTCACAAGAGACCCAGTACTTC. Its protein product is CASSVRAGSQETQYF.

As for this clone: The junction departs from germline at one end; a sequencing error may be responsible. J is TRBJ1-2 and V is TRBV10-3, with 7 nucleotides matching TRBD1. Per germline, CDR1 ENHRY and CDR2 SYGVKD. The CDR3 has 16 amino acids. CDR3: CAISESLGTAKGSFPF. For the CDR3, the DNA is TGTGCCATCAGTGAGTCTCTAGGGACAGCCAAAGGAAGTTTCCCCTTC.

V usage is TRBV13 and J usage is TRBJ2-5; D is perhaps TRBD1 or TRBD2 (5 bases each). Trimming removed 6 bases at V and 5 bases at J, with 19 bases between. CDR1 and CDR2 from the germline V gene are PRHDT and FYEKMQ (reference sequence). The CDR3 covers 15 residues. Here the CDR3 reads CASSGGRGAAETQYF. For the CDR3, the DNA is TGTGCCAGCAGTGGGGGAAGGGGTGCTGCCGAGACCCAGTACTTC.

The rearrangement links TRBV3-1 (or the pseudogene TRBV3-2) to TRBJ2-7, with unresolved D. Trimming removed 0 bases from V and 2 bases from J, with 5 bases in between. The germline gives CDR1 LGHDT, CDR2 YNNKEL (reference sequence). CDR3 size: 13 residues. The DNA for the CDR3 is TGTGCCAGCAGCCAAGACCAGACCTACGAGCAGTACTTC. It codes for CASSQDQTYEQYF.

J is TRBJ2-6 and V is TRBV5-1, with D possibly being TRBD1 (6 bases). The CDR3 loop spans 14 amino acids. V was trimmed by 4 bases and J by 4 bases, leaving 9 bases between them. Germline V CDR1 and CDR2: SGHRS, YFSETQ. The CDR3 loop is CASSQGTGANVLTF. The CDR3 nucleotides are TGCGCCAGCAGCCAAGGGACAGGGGCCAACGTCCTGACTTTC.

The chain has TRBV7-2 and TRBJ1-2; unclear D gene. There are 13 residues in the CDR3. The germline CDR1 and CDR2 sequences are SGHTA and FQGNSA. V gave up 5 bases and J gave up 7 bases, with 14 bases separating them. Here the CDR3 reads CASSPTPTGGYTF. CDR3 in DNA: TGTGCCAGCAGCCCAACACCGACCGGTGGCTACACCTTC.

This chain links TRBV5-8 with TRBJ2-7; D unresolved. The length of the CDR3 is 12 residues. The ends were cut back, 4 bases at V and 3 bases at J, with 8 bases in the middle. CDR1 is SGHTS and CDR2 is YDEGEE in the germline V gene. The CDR3 coding sequence is TGTGCCAGCAGCCGAGGATTCTACGAGCAGTACTTC. It translates to CASSRGFYEQYF.

V is TRBV24-1 and J is TRBJ1-1; D is undetermined. The V gene's germline CDR1 is KGHDR and CDR2 SFDVKD. This CDR3 contains 11 residues. Trimming took off 1 base at V and 9 bases at J, with 5 bases between the two ends. Written as DNA, the CDR3 is TGTGCCACCAGTGATTTCGGTAAAGCTTTCTTT. Protein sequence: CATSDFGKAFF.

The chain combines TRBV28 with TRBJ1-1; D is undetermined. V lost 1 base and J lost 7, with 10 bases in between. This CDR3 contains 13 residues. Germline assignment: CDR1 MDHEN and CDR2 SYDVKM. The CDR3 sequence: CASSLLSTDEAFF. The DNA for the CDR3 is TGTGCCAGCAGTTTATTGTCCACCGATGAAGCTTTCTTT.

The rearrangement uses TRBV7-8 and TRBJ2-1, with D possibly being TRBD1 (6 bases). This CDR3 contains 17 residues. The V end was cut by 2 bases, the J end by 1 base, with 15 bases between. Germline CDR1 SGHVS, CDR2 FQNEAQ. The CDR3 DNA is TGTGCCAGCAGCTTATTTAGCCGGGACAAGTCCTACAATGAGCAGTTCTTC. Translation gives CASSLFSRDKSYNEQFF.